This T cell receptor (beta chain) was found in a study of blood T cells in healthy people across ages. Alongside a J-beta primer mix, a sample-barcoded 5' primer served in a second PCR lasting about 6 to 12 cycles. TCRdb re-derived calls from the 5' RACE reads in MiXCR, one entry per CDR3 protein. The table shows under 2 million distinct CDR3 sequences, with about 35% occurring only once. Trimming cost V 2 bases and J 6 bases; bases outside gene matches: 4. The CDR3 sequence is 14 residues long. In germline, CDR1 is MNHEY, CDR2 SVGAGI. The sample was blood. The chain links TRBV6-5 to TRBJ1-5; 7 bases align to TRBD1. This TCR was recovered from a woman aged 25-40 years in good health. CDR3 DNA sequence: TGTGCCAGCAGTTACATAGGGGGCGGTCAGCCCCAGCATTTT. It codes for CASSYIGGGQPQHF.